What follows are 5 T cell receptor beta chains derived from one specimen sequenced in a study of shared clonotypes between healthy human individuals. The method was immunoSEQ multiplex PCR; TCRdb's version includes in-frame clones alone and lacks a portion of them. The sample consists of about 770,000 clones, over 55% of them appearing once. Sequencing was performed on memory CD4+ T cells sorted from blood. Subset noted: CD45RA-negative fraction. These receptors were taken from a woman aged 30 to 39 in good health.

This chain uses TRBV11-2 with TRBJ1-3; the match to TRBD1 covers 8 bases. The trim removed 5 bases at V and 5 bases at J, leaving 5 bases unmatched. The germline V gene has CDR1 SGHAT and CDR2 FQNNGV. This CDR3 is 14 amino acids long. CDR3 sequence: CASSERQGRNTIYF. CDR3 bases: TGTGCCAGCAGCGAACGACAGGGGAGAAACACCATATATTTT.

The V and J genes are TRBV11-3 and TRBJ1-1, with D hard to call. Germline values: CDR1 SGHNT, CDR2 YENEEA. This CDR3 region has 14 residues. Trimming took 4 bases from V and 1 from J, leaving 10 bases between them. The CDR3 protein is CASSSGPSNTEAFF. The DNA of the CDR3 is TGTGCCAGCAGCTCCGGACCGTCGAACACTGAAGCTTTCTTT.

There are a few counts of this clone. J is TRBJ2-5 and V is TRBV10-1; 10 nucleotides align to TRBD1. This CDR3 region has 18 residues. J gave up 3 bases and V 4 bases, and 14 bases lay outside the gene matches. Germline-derived CDR1 and CDR2 are WNHNN and SYGVQD (reference sequence). This CDR3 reads CASSVPLDRGPSEETQYF. For the CDR3, the DNA is TGCGCCAGCAGTGTACCGCTCGACAGGGGGCCTTCAGAAGAGACCCAGTACTTC.

The V and J genes are TRBV28 and TRBJ2-7; D remains unclear. V was trimmed by 5 bases and J by 3 bases, leaving 8 bases between them. Looked up from germline, CDR1 is MDHEN and CDR2 is SYDVKM. The CDR3 extends over 12 amino acids. The CDR3 nucleotides read TGTGCCAGCAGTACCCTAGGCTACGAGCAGTACTTC. Translating it yields CASSTLGYEQYF.

This chain's CDR3 is CASSRSGLAALSSYNEQFF. The DNA of the CDR3 is TGCGCCAGCAGCCGGTCAGGACTAGCGGCCTTGAGCTCCTACAATGAGCAGTTCTTC. The chain carries TRBV4-1 and TRBJ2-1; 10 bases map to TRBD2. Germline CDR1 is MGHRA and CDR2 is YSYEKL. CDR3 length: 19 residues. The ends lost 4 bases at V and 0 bases at J; junction bases unmatched: 12.